This record covers a single T cell receptor beta chain. The entry originates in a study of control samples from healthy donors and cancer patients. Germline V gene lookup returns CDR1 MNHEY and CDR2 SVGAGI. Trimming removed 2 bases from V and 5 bases from J, with 15 bases in between. This CDR3 spans 15 amino acids. The protocol was immunoSEQ multiplex PCR, while the TCRdb copy is restricted to in-frame clones and leaves out a portion. Of under 450,000 clones in the sample, roughly 90% are singletons; the top ten hold 5.5% to 7.5%. This clonotype was sampled from a man between 35 and 55 years old with head and neck cancer. The sample consisted of PBMCs. V usage is TRBV6-5 and J usage is TRBJ1-2; D call uncertain. CDR3 amino acids: CASSYDPAAGYGYTF. CDR3 in DNA: TGTGCCAGCAGTTACGACCCGGCAGCCGGATATGGCTACACCTTC.